The entry that follows covers one T cell receptor (beta chain) sequence. Measured with immunoSEQ multiplex PCR; TCRdb has only the in-frame clones, and not every one. Of approximately 300,000 clones in the sample, 70% to 90% were seen once. This CDR3 comprises 14 residues. Per germline, CDR1 LNHDA and CDR2 SQIVND (reference sequence). Unmatched junction bases numbered 3, after V lost 6 bases and J lost 1 base. The data originate from a study of blood T cell repertoires in COVID-19. Study background: There were acute and convalescent COVID-19 samples, and they came from the United States, Italy and Spain.

Sequencing was carried out using PBMCs or T cells enriched from blood (not recorded which). The receptor was derived from a woman in her 30s who had recovered from COVID-19. The V call is TRBV19, the J call TRBJ1-5; 7 bases are a match to TRBD1. The CDR3 reads CASRPDRSNQPQHF. The CDR3 nucleotides read TGTGCCAGTAGACCGGACAGGAGCAATCAGCCCCAGCATTTT.